A single sample is the source of the 14 T cell receptor beta chains below, sequenced in a study of blood T cell repertoires in COVID-19. Data came from immunoSEQ multiplex PCR; TCRdb stores just in-frame clones and leaves some out. The data hold some 490,000 clones, with about 85% observed a single time. Sequencing used PBMCs or T cells enriched from blood (not recorded which). The source of these receptors is a woman aged 60-70 years who had recovered from COVID-19.

CDR3 DNA sequence: TGTGCCAGCAGCGGCCCCCAGGGGAGCTCCTACAATGAGCAGTTCTTC. Translated: CASSGPQGSSYNEQFF. The chain employs TRBV9 and TRBJ2-1; tentative D call: TRBD1 (6 bases). This CDR3 has 16 residues. Germline CDR1 and CDR2: SGDLS and YYNGEE. V lost 3 bases and J 0 bases, leaving 13 bases between the germline ends.

This chain joins TRBV2 and TRBJ2-1; D is perhaps TRBD1 (6 bases). The germline CDR1 and CDR2 sequences are SNHLY and FYNNEI. CDR3 length equals 14 residues. V lost 4 bases and J 8 bases, leaving 15 bases between the germline ends. CDR3 sequence (DNA): TGTGCCAGCAGTGTGGGGCAGGGGTTGCATGAGCAGTTCTTC. Translating gives CASSVGQGLHEQFF.

The V and J genes are TRBV7-8 and TRBJ1-6; tentative D call: TRBD1 (6 bases). This CDR3 region has 14 residues. Looked up from germline, CDR1 is SGHVS and CDR2 is FQNEAQ. The germline V and J ends were trimmed by 3 bases and 15 bases, with 18 bases remaining between them. CDR3 nucleotide sequence: TGTGCCAGCAGCTTGGGACATGGGAGCGTTCACCTCCACTTT. Its protein product is CASSLGHGSVHLHF.

This clone has a handful of counts. The genes are TRBV5-1 and TRBJ1-2; 8 positions agree with TRBD1. CDR3 length equals 22 residues. V lost 1 base and J lost 5; bases outside the gene matches: 28. Germline V gene lookup returns CDR1 SGHRS and CDR2 YFSETQ. The DNA of the CDR3 is TGCGCCAGCAGCTTGACTACACCTACCGTGGGGGTAATGGACAGGGAGGTTTATGGCTACACCTTC. Translation gives CASSLTTPTVGVMDREVYGYTF.

The rearrangement uses TRBV2 and TRBJ2-7, with 8 positions matching TRBD1. CDR1 and CDR2 (germline): SNHLY, FYNNEI. The CDR3 is 15 amino acids. V dropped 1 base and J dropped 3; count of bases not matched to a gene: 5. CDR3 nucleotides: TGTGCCAGCAGTGAAGAGACAGGGGCGTACTACGAGCAGTACTTC. It translates to CASSEETGAYYEQYF. The entire variable domain, with the rest obtained from reference TRBV2 and TRBJ2-7, is as follows: EPEVTQTPSHQVTQMGQEVILRCVPISNHLYFYWYRQILGQKVEFLVSFYNNEISEKSEIFDDQFSVERPDGSNFTLKIRSTKLEDSAMYFCASSEETGAYYEQYFGPGTRLTVT.

The V call is TRBV5-1, the J call TRBJ1-1; 9 bases fit TRBD1. CDR1 is SGHRS and CDR2 is YFSETQ in the germline V gene. V lost 3 bases and J lost 4; bases outside the gene matches: 7. This CDR3 has 15 residues. In DNA, the CDR3 is TGCGCCAGCAGCTCGAGGACAGGGGTGGGCACTGAAGCTTTCTTT. Translation: CASSSRTGVGTEAFF.

V gene TRBV27 combines with J gene TRBJ1-1; D perhaps matches TRBD1 (5 bases). Looked up from germline, CDR1 is MNHEY and CDR2 is SMNVEV (reference sequence). The CDR3 covers 14 residues. V dropped 6 bases and J dropped 1 base, with 12 bases sitting between them. The CDR3 loop is CASSDPDRNTEAFF. As DNA, the CDR3 is TGTGCCAGCAGCGACCCCGACAGGAACACTGAAGCTTTCTTT.

This chain links TRBV5-1 with TRBJ1-2; 8 bases map to TRBD1. J gave up 4 bases and V 2 bases, and 7 bases lay outside the gene matches. Germline assignment: CDR1 SGHRS and CDR2 YFSETQ. The CDR3 runs to 15 residues. The CDR3 sequence is CASSLNQGAGYGYTF. The CDR3 nucleotides are TGCGCCAGCAGCTTAAACCAGGGGGCGGGCTATGGCTACACCTTC.

The chain has TRBV5-1 and TRBJ1-2, with D possibly TRBD1 on 5 matching bases. Germline CDR1 reads SGHRS; CDR2 reads YFSETQ. With 2 bases removed from V and 6 bases from J, the gap between germline ends came to 14 bases. The CDR3 is made up of 14 amino acids. CDR3 in amino acids: CASSFGLGGDGYTF. The CDR3 bases are TGCGCCAGCAGCTTCGGTCTCGGAGGGGATGGCTACACCTTC.

The CDR3 region is CASYIAGTDEQYF. CDR3 DNA sequence: TGTGCCAGCTACATAGCGGGGACCGACGAGCAGTACTTC. This chain connects TRBV5-4 to TRBJ2-7; 8 bases agree with TRBD2. The CDR3 consists of 13 residues. The V gene's germline CDR1 is SGHNT and CDR2 YYREEE (reference sequence). V was clipped by 7 bases and J by 5 bases; unmatched bases: 8.

The chain recombines TRBV3-1 (or the pseudogene TRBV3-2) with TRBJ2-2; 7 bases line up with TRBD2. The trim removed 6 bases at V and 6 bases at J, leaving 7 bases unmatched. CDR1 and CDR2 from the germline V gene are LGHDT and YNNKEL (reference sequence). The CDR3 length is 14 residues. The CDR3 here is CASRSTSVSGELFF. The CDR3 coding sequence is TGTGCCAGCAGAAGTACTAGCGTTTCCGGGGAGCTGTTTTTT.

In its sample, this clone was seen a few times. The chain employs TRBV5-4 and TRBJ1-2; perhaps TRBD1 as D (6 bases). Germline loops: CDR1 SGHNT, CDR2 YYREEE (reference sequence). The V and J ends lost 4 bases and 3 bases respectively, with 13 bases between them. The CDR3 consists of 14 residues. The chain's CDR3 is CASSPQGYHYGYTF. As DNA, the CDR3 is TGTGCCAGCAGCCCACAGGGATATCACTATGGCTACACCTTC.

The DNA of the CDR3 is TGTGCCATCAGTGACGAGGGCACAGATACGCAGTATTTT. It translates to CAISDEGTDTQYF. The J gene is TRBJ2-3, the V gene TRBV10-3; D not certain. CDR3 length: 13 amino acids. Germline CDR1 ENHRY, CDR2 SYGVKD. Deletions cut 3 bases from V and 1 base from J, with 5 bases between.

CDR3 nucleotides: TGTGCCAGTAGTAGACAGGGGGCTAATTACAATGAGCAGTTCTTC. Translated, it gives CASSRQGANYNEQFF. The chain combines TRBV19 with TRBJ2-1; 10 bases are shared with TRBD1. This CDR3 region has 15 residues. Germline CDR1 is LNHDA and CDR2 is SQIVND (reference sequence). The junction had 4 bases not matched to a gene; V was cut back by 4 bases and J by 4 bases.